The 27 T cell receptor beta chains in this list originate from one sample, sequenced in a study of neoadjuvant anti-PD-1 for oral cavity cancer. Assay used: immunoSEQ multiplex PCR; TCRdb lists only in-frame clones, some missing. The sample lists about 13,000 clones, 67% occurring once. Time point noted: after neoadjuvant nivolumab, at surgical resection. The sample here was PBMCs, taken after nivolumab (anti-PD-1) treatment. These receptors all stem from a person aged 40 to 85 with oral cavity squamous cell carcinoma.

V is TRBV5-1 and J is TRBJ1-1; D might be TRBD1 (6 bases). The CDR3 length is 12 residues. V lost 8 bases and J 1 base, leaving 9 bases between the germline ends. The germline CDR1 and CDR2 sequences are SGHRS and YFSETQ. As DNA, the CDR3 is TGCGCCAGTGGGGGGGCGAACACTGAAGCTTTCTTT. Amino acid sequence: CASGGANTEAFF.

The genes are TRBV27 and TRBJ1-5; 11 bases agree with TRBD1. In germline, CDR1 is MNHEY, CDR2 SMNVEV (reference sequence). The V and J ends lost 7 bases and 9 bases, in that order; junction bases with no gene match: 5. This CDR3 spans 13 amino acids. The CDR3 is CASKGTGGRPQHF. Written as DNA, the CDR3 is TGTGCCAGCAAAGGGACAGGGGGTCGGCCCCAGCATTTT.

The CDR3 nucleotides read TGTGCCAGTAGTATTCCCTTTAGCAATCAGCCCCAGCATTTT. It specifies CASSIPFSNQPQHF. This sequence joins TRBV19 and TRBJ1-5; D unresolved. The germline V gene encodes CDR1 LNHDA and CDR2 SQIVND (reference sequence). The CDR3 is 14 residues long. V shed 3 bases and J shed 0 bases, with 6 bases lying between them.

This clone was picked up a small number of times. V and J are TRBV27 and TRBJ2-1, with D perhaps TRBD1 or TRBD2 (6 bases each). V was pared by 7 bases and J by 2 bases, with 15 bases between. The germline V gene has CDR1 MNHEY and CDR2 SMNVEV (reference sequence). The CDR3 runs to 15 residues. CDR3 amino acids: CASTMWGAPYNEQFF. CDR3 nucleotide sequence: TGTGCCAGCACGATGTGGGGGGCCCCCTACAATGAGCAGTTCTTC.

J is TRBJ2-1 and V is TRBV2, with D possibly TRBD1 on 5 matching bases. This CDR3 comprises 11 residues. The V gene's germline CDR1 is SNHLY and CDR2 FYNNEI. The V end was cut by 8 bases, the J end by 9 bases, with 11 bases between. DNA for the CDR3: TGTGCCAGCGGTGGGGCAGGTGAGCAGTTCTTC. Protein product: CASGGAGEQFF.

The CDR3 sequence: CASSSPSGTQYF. Here the CDR3 DNA reads TGTGCCAGCAGCTCACCTAGCGGGACCCAGTACTTC. The genes are TRBV7-8 and TRBJ2-5; 7 bases agree with TRBD2. Trimming took 4 bases from V and 7 from J; bases not matched to a gene: 3. Germline lookup yields CDR1 SGHVS and CDR2 FQNEAQ. The CDR3 covers 12 residues.

This sequence joins TRBV2 and TRBJ2-2, with unresolved D. The CDR3 extends over 13 amino acids. CDR1 is SNHLY and CDR2 is FYNNEI in the germline V gene. Trimming shortened V by 7 bases and J by 5 bases, and 11 bases separated the two germline ends. The CDR3 DNA reads TGTGCCAGCAATGCCGCCGGGACCGGGGAGCTGTTTTTT. Amino acids: CASNAAGTGELFF.

This chain links TRBV29-1 with TRBJ2-7; weak D call: TRBD1 (5 bases). V lost 5 bases to trimming and J lost 0 bases, with 17 bases between them. Germline V lookup: CDR1 SQVTM, CDR2 ANQGSEA. This CDR3 is 15 amino acids long. The CDR3 DNA follows: TGCAGCGTTTTCGACAGTACCTTGAGCTCCTACGAGCAGTACTTC. As protein: CSVFDSTLSSYEQYF.

The chain is built from TRBV10-3 and TRBJ1-3, with 7 bases that match TRBD1. V lost 7 bases and J lost 2; bases outside the gene matches: 5. The CDR3 contains 14 residues. Germline V lookup: CDR1 ENHRY, CDR2 SYGVKD. The CDR3 spells CAITSGTAGNTIYF. The CDR3 DNA follows: TGTGCCATCACCTCGGGGACAGCTGGAAACACCATATATTTT.

The chain couples TRBV29-1 to TRBJ2-5, with D perhaps TRBD2 (5 bases). The length of the CDR3 is 13 residues. The V end lost 2 bases, the J end lost 5 bases, and 12 bases lay between the germline ends. The germline V gene encodes CDR1 SQVTM and CDR2 ANQGSEA. For the CDR3, the DNA is TGCAGCGTTGAAATGGAGGCCGGGGAGACCCAGTACTTC. Translation gives CSVEMEAGETQYF.

V and J are TRBV30 and TRBJ2-2; no firm D call. This CDR3 spans 13 amino acids. Germline values: CDR1 GTSNPN, CDR2 SVGIG (reference sequence). V shed 1 base and J shed 8 bases, with 11 bases lying between them. DNA of the CDR3: TGTGCCTGGAGTGGTGGGCCCCTGGGGGAGCTGTTTTTT. Its protein product is CAWSGGPLGELFF.

The chain has TRBV10-3 and TRBJ1-5; D ambiguous. Germline V CDR1 and CDR2: ENHRY, SYGVKD. V lost 1 base and J lost 5, with 12 bases in between. The length of the CDR3 is 15 residues. CDR3 nucleotides: TGTGCCATCAGTGAGTTGGGCGGTCTTGATCAGCCCCAGCATTTT. The encoded protein is CAISELGGLDQPQHF.

This rearrangement joins TRBV7-6 to TRBJ2-1; 9 bases agree with TRBD2. This CDR3 is built from 15 residues. The germline CDR1 and CDR2 sequences are SGHVS and FNYEAQ. The ends lost 4 bases at V and 15 bases at J; junction bases unmatched: 16. The CDR3 reads CASSSAGGRFGSSFF. CDR3 coding DNA: TGTGCCAGCAGCTCGGCGGGAGGGCGATTCGGATCCTCGTTCTTC.

The chain carries TRBV10-3 and TRBJ2-3; 14 bases map to TRBD2. The length of the CDR3 is 14 residues. The V gene's germline CDR1 is ENHRY and CDR2 SYGVKD. The J segment lost 6 bases and the V segment lost 6 bases, leaving 2 bases of the junction unmatched. CDR3 amino acids: CAISRTSGGDTQYF. In DNA form, the CDR3 reads TGTGCCATCAGCCGGACTAGCGGGGGGGATACGCAGTATTTT.

The V call is TRBV30, the J call TRBJ1-4; possible D gene TRBD1, 6 bases. This CDR3 is 11 amino acids long. The ends were cut back, 3 bases at V and 12 bases at J, with 11 bases in the middle. CDR1 is GTSNPN and CDR2 is SVGIG in the germline V gene (reference sequence). The CDR3 spells CAWSPRTELFF. CDR3 DNA sequence: TGTGCCTGGAGCCCCCGGACAGAACTGTTTTTT.

V and J are TRBV2 and TRBJ1-4, with D hard to call. Germline values: CDR1 SNHLY, CDR2 FYNNEI. The ends were cut back, 1 base at V and 8 bases at J, with 2 bases in the middle. This CDR3 has 11 residues. The CDR3 here is CASSEVEKLFF. For the CDR3, the DNA is TGTGCCAGCAGTGAAGTAGAAAAACTGTTTTTT.

This rearrangement joins TRBV27 to TRBJ1-5, with D possibly being TRBD1 (6 bases). V gave up 5 bases and J gave up 5 bases, with 16 bases separating them. The CDR3 has 15 residues. The germline V gene encodes CDR1 MNHEY and CDR2 SMNVEV (reference sequence). The CDR3 is CASSLLGGADQPQHF. The CDR3 DNA reads as TGTGCCAGCAGTCTCCTCGGGGGCGCGGATCAGCCCCAGCATTTT.

CDR3 loop: CASSSSGRLHTQYF. The CDR3 DNA reads as TGTGCCAGCAGTTCCTCCGGCCGCCTCCATACGCAGTATTTT. This sequence joins TRBV28 and TRBJ2-3; D is undetermined. The ends were cut back, 4 bases at V and 7 bases at J, with 15 bases in the middle. The CDR3 contains 14 residues. The germline gives CDR1 MDHEN, CDR2 SYDVKM.

The chain joins TRBV5-1 to TRBJ2-5; D gene unclear. Per germline, CDR1 SGHRS and CDR2 YFSETQ. The CDR3 length is 13 residues. V gave up 1 base and J gave up 2 bases, with 6 bases separating them. CDR3 protein: CASSLLQQETQYF. The CDR3 DNA sequence: TGCGCCAGCAGCTTGTTACAGCAAGAGACCCAGTACTTC. Filled out from reference TRBV5-1 and TRBJ2-5, the complete variable domain reads KAGVTQTPRYLIKTRGQQVTLSCSPISGHRSVSWYQQTPGQGLQFLFEYFSETQRNKGNFPGRFSGRQFSNSRSEMNVSTLELGDSALYLCASSLLQQETQYFGPGTRLLVL.

This chain connects TRBV5-1 to TRBJ2-7, with D hard to call. Trimming took 4 bases from V and 1 from J, leaving 9 bases between them. The germline CDR1 and CDR2 sequences are SGHRS and YFSETQ. There are 13 residues in the CDR3. The CDR3 DNA is TGCGCCAGCAGCCCCGGACCATCCTACGAGCAGTACTTC. This gives the protein CASSPGPSYEQYF.

The chain has TRBV14 and TRBJ2-7, with a tentative D call TRBD2 (6 bases). The CDR3 runs to 15 residues. Trimming removed 4 bases at V and 3 bases at J, with 16 bases between. CDR1 and CDR2 from the germline V gene are SGHDN and FVKESK. DNA for the CDR3: TGTGCCAGCAGCCCCGGGACTCTACCATTCTACGAGCAGTACTTC. Translating gives CASSPGTLPFYEQYF.

The V and J genes are TRBV5-1 and TRBJ2-5, with 7 bases identical to TRBD1. Germline CDR1 is SGHRS and CDR2 is YFSETQ. V was pared by 2 bases and J by 3 bases, with 4 bases of the junction left unmatched. CDR3 size: 14 residues. DNA for the CDR3: TGCGCCAGCAGCTTACGGGACAGAAAAGAGACCCAGTACTTC. It specifies CASSLRDRKETQYF.

This chain connects TRBV10-2 to TRBJ2-2, with D unclear. Germline V gene lookup returns CDR1 WSHSY and CDR2 SAAADI. Trimming took 1 base from V and 5 from J, leaving 5 bases between them. The CDR3 contains 13 residues. CDR3 protein: CASSEWGTGELFF. CDR3 nucleotide sequence: TGCGCCAGCAGTGAGTGGGGAACCGGGGAGCTGTTTTTT.

In this sample, this clone turned up a few times. The chain has TRBV12-1 and TRBJ2-5; the table gives TRBD1 as D, unverified against the DNA. TRBV12-1 represents a pseudogene. The CDR3 has 18 residues. The CDR3 loop is CASSPTVLTNPLRETQYF. The CDR3 DNA reads as TGTGCCAGCAGCCCCACTGTCCTGACAAACCCTTTAAGGGAGACCCAGTACTTC.

This clone occurred a few times. This rearrangement joins TRBV5-1 to TRBJ2-7; tentatively, D is TRBD1 (6 bases). Germline CDR1 and CDR2: SGHRS and YFSETQ. Trimming pared 4 bases from V and 3 bases from J, leaving 17 bases between. The CDR3 extends over 15 amino acids. The CDR3 nucleotides are TGCGCCAGCAGCCCCCAACCGGGACAACTCTACGAGCAGTACTTC. Its translation is CASSPQPGQLYEQYF.

This clone was recorded a few times. The rearrangement links TRBV4-2 to TRBJ1-5; weak D call: TRBD1 (5 bases). This CDR3 contains 13 residues. In germline, CDR1 is LGHNA, CDR2 YNFKEQ. The ends were cut back, 3 bases at V and 7 bases at J, with 10 bases in the middle. The CDR3 DNA is TGTGCCAGCAGCCAGGGGGTGACCCAGCCCCAGCATTTT. Its protein product is CASSQGVTQPQHF.

The chain uses TRBV5-1 and TRBJ2-2; D call uncertain. The V end was cut by 1 base, the J end by 0 bases, with 7 bases between. The CDR3 spans 15 residues. Germline V gene data show CDR1 as SGHRS and CDR2 as YFSETQ. The DNA of the CDR3 is TGCGCCAGCAGCTTGTCTGCTTCGAACACCGGGGAGCTGTTTTTT. Its protein is CASSLSASNTGELFF.